This T cell receptor (beta chain) was recorded in a study of blood T cell repertoires in COVID-19. TCRdb keeps only in-frame clones here, not all; method: immunoSEQ multiplex PCR. The sample has fewer than 250,000 clones, less than 90% seen once. Germline V gene data show CDR1 as SGHNT and CDR2 as YENEEA. This CDR3 comprises 16 residues. V dropped 5 bases and J dropped 8 bases, with 24 bases sitting between them. Sequenced sample: peripheral blood. This sequence originates from a young man with acute or convalescent COVID-19. The V gene is TRBV11-3, the J gene TRBJ1-2, with D possibly TRBD1 on 6 matching bases. DNA of the CDR3: TGTGCCAGCAGCCCCAAGGGGGGGGGCGCGATTGGAGGCTACACCTTC. Amino acids: CASSPKGGGAIGGYTF.